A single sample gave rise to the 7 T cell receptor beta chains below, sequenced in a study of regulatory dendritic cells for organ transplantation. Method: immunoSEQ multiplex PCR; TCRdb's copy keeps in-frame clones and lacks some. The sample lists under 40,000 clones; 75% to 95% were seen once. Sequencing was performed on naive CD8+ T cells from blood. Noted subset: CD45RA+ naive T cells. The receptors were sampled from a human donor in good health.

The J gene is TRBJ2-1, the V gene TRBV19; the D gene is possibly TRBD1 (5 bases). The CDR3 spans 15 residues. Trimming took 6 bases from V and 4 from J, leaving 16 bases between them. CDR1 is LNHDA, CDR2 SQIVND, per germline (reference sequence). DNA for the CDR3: TGTGCCAGTAGCTACAGGTTCCCTGGGTACAATGAGCAGTTCTTC. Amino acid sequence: CASSYRFPGYNEQFF.

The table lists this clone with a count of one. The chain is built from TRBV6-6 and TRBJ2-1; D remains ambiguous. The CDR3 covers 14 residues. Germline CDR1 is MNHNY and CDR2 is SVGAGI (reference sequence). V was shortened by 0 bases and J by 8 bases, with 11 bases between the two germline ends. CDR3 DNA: TGTGCCAGCAGTTACTCTAACTGGGAAGATGAGCAGTTCTTC. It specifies CASSYSNWEDEQFF.

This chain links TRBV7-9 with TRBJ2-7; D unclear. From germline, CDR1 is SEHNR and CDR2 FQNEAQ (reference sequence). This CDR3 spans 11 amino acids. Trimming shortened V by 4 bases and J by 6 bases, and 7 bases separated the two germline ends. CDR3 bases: TGTGCCAGCAGCTCGAAGGGCGAGCAGTACTTC. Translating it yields CASSSKGEQYF.

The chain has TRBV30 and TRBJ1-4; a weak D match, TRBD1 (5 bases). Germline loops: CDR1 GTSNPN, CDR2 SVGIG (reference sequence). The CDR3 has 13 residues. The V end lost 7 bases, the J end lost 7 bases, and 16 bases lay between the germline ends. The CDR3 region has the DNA TGTGCCTCCCGGGGCTTCGCGGGTGAAAAACTGTTTTTT. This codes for CASRGFAGEKLFF.

The CDR3 reads CASSQDRVAGGTDTQYF. CDR3 DNA: TGCGCCAGCAGCCAAGATCGGGTAGCGGGGGGCACAGATACGCAGTATTTT. This sequence joins TRBV4-1 and TRBJ2-3; TRBD2 matches at 9 bases. The V segment lost 0 bases and the J segment 1 base; nucleotides outside the gene matches: 5. Germline CDR1 and CDR2: MGHRA and YSYEKL. The CDR3 covers 17 residues.

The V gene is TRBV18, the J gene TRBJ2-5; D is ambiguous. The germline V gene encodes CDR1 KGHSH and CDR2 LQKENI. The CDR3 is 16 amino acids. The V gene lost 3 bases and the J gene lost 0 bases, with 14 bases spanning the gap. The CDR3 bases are TGTGCCAGCTCACCTACGTTTCTCACAGACCAAGAGACCCAGTACTTC. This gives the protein CASSPTFLTDQETQYF. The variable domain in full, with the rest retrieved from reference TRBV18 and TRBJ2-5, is NAGVMQNPRHLVRRRGQEARLRCSPMKGHSHVYWYRQLPEEGLKFMVYLQKENIIDESGMPKERFSAEFPKEGPSILRIQQVVRGDSAAYFCASSPTFLTDQETQYFGPGTRLLVL.

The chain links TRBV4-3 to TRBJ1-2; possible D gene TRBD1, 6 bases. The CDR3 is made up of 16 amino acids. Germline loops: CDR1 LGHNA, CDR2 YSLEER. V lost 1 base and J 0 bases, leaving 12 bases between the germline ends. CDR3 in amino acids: CASSQGTGRTNYGYTF. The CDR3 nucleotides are TGCGCCAGCAGCCAAGGAACAGGGAGGACTAACTATGGCTACACCTTC.